This T cell receptor beta chain was captured by sequencing in a study of Ad26.COV2.S vaccination and SARS-CoV-2 variants. Sample treatment: some 20 received Ad26.COV2.S at low or high dose, single or two shots; roughly 5 received placebo; per-sample allocation not given. Sampling occurred on day 63 after the first vaccine or placebo injection. Whole-study results and caveats: Spike-specific CD8+ and CD4+ T cell responses reportedly showed substantial breadth after vaccination.

On this clone itself: Antigen specificity is unknown.

Only in-frame clones appear in the TCRdb table, and some are missing; sequencing was by immunoSEQ multiplex PCR. The sample consists of more than 400,000 clones, 90% of them appearing once. With 0 bases clipped from V and 6 bases from J, the junction kept 6 bases outside the gene matches. This CDR3 comprises 16 residues. CDR1 and CDR2 (germline): SGDLS, YYNGEE. V usage is TRBV9 and J usage is TRBJ2-3; 11 nucleotides align to TRBD2. The TCR originated in a person aged 18 to 65 who received the Ad26.COV2.S COVID-19 vaccine or a placebo. The sample in question was peripheral blood, obtained in a trial of Ad26.COV2.S vaccine versus placebo. The CDR3 spells CASSVGLAGGRDTQYF. In nucleotides, the CDR3 is TGTGCCAGCAGCGTAGGGCTAGCGGGAGGAAGGGATACGCAGTATTTT.